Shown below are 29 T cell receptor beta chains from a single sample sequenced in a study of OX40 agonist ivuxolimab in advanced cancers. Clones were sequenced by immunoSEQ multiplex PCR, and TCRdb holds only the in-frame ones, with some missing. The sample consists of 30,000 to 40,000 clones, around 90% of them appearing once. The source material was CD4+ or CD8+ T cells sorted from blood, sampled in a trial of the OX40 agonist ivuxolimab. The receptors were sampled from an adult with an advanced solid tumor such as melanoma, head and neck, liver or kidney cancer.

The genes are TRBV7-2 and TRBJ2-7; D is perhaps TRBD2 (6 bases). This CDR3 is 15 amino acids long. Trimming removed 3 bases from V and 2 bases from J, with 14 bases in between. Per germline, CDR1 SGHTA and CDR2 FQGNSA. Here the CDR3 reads CASSFAEGIAYEQYF. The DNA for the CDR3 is TGTGCCAGCAGCTTCGCGGAGGGGATTGCCTACGAGCAGTACTTC.

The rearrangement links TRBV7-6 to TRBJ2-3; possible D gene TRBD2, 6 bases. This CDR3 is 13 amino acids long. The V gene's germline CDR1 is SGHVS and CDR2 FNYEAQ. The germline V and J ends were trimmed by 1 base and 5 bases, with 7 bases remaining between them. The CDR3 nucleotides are TGTGCCAGCAGCTTAGGCGGGAAAGATACGCAGTATTTT. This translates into CASSLGGKDTQYF. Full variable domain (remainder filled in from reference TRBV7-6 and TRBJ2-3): GAGVSQSPRYKVTKRGQDVALRCDPISGHVSLYWYRQALGQGPEFLTYFNYEAQQDKSGLPNDRFSAERPEGSISTLTIQRTEQRDSAMYRCASSLGGKDTQYFGPGTRLTVL.

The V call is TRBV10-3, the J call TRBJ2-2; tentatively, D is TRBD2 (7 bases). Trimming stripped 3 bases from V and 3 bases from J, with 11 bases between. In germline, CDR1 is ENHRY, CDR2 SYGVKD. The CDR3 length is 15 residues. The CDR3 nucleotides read TGTGCCATCAGTGAACAGGGAGGGGACACCGGGGAGCTGTTTTTT. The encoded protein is CAISEQGGDTGELFF.

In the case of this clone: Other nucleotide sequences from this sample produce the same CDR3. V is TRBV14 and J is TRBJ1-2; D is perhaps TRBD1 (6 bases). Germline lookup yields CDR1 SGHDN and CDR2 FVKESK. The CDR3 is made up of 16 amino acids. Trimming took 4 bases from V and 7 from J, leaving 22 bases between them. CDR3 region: CASSLSRDWGRSGYTF. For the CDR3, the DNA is TGTGCCAGCAGCCTATCCCGGGATTGGGGGCGCAGTGGCTACACCTTC.

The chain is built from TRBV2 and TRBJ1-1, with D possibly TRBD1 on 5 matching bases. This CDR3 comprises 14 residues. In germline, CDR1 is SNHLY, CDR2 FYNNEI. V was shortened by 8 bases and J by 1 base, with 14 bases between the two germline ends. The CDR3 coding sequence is TGTGCCAGCGGGGGGGGAGGTGGGAACACTGAAGCTTTCTTT. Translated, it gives CASGGGGGNTEAFF.

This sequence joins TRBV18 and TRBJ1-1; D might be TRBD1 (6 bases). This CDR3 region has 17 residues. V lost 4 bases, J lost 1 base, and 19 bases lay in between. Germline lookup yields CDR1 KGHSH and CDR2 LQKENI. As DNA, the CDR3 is TGTGCCAGCTCACAAGCCCAAACGGGGGGCGCGAACACTGAAGCTTTCTTT. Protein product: CASSQAQTGGANTEAFF.

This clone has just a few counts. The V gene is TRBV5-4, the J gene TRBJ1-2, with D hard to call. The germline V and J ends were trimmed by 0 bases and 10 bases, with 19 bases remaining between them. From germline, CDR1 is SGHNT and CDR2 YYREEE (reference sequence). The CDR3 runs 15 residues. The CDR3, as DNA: TGTGCCAGCAGCTTGGTCGGGTCCGACGCTACCACCTACACCTTC. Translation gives CASSLVGSDATTYTF.

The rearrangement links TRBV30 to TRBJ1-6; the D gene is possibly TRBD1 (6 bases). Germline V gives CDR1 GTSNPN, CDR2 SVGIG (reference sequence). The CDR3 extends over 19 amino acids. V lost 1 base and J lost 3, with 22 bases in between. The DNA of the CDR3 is TGTGCCTGGAGTGCGTACTCACAGGGAGTCTTGGGCTATAATTCACCCCTCCACTTT. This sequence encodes CAWSAYSQGVLGYNSPLHF.

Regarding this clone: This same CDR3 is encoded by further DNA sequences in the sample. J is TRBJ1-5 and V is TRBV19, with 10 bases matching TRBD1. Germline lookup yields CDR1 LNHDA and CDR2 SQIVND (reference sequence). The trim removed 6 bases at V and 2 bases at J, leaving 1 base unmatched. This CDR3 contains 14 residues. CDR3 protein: CASSGTGGNQPQHF. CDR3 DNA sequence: TGTGCCAGTAGCGGGACAGGGGGCAATCAGCCCCAGCATTTT. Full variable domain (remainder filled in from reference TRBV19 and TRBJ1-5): DGGITQSPKYLFRKEGQNVTLSCEQNLNHDAMYWYRQDPGQGLRLIYYSQIVNDFQKGDIAEGYSVSREKKESFPLTVTSAQKNPTAFYLCASSGTGGNQPQHFGDGTRLSIL.

The CDR3 reads CAIAPGEEGEQFF. For the CDR3, the DNA is TGTGCCATCGCCCCAGGGGAGGAAGGTGAGCAGTTCTTC. J is TRBJ2-1 and V is TRBV10-3; D might be TRBD1 or TRBD2, each matching 6 bases. The germline V gene has CDR1 ENHRY and CDR2 SYGVKD. V was pared by 8 bases and J by 9 bases, with 17 bases between. The CDR3 extends over 13 amino acids.

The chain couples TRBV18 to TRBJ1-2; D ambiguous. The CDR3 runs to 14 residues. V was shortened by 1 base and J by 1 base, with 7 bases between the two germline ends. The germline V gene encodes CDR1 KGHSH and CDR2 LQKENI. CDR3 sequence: CASSPREDNYGYTF. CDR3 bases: TGTGCCAGCTCACCACGAGAGGATAACTATGGCTACACCTTC. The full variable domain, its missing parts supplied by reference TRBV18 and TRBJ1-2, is NAGVMQNPRHLVRRRGQEARLRCSPMKGHSHVYWYRQLPEEGLKFMVYLQKENIIDESGMPKERFSAEFPKEGPSILRIQQVVRGDSAAYFCASSPREDNYGYTFGSGTRLTVV.

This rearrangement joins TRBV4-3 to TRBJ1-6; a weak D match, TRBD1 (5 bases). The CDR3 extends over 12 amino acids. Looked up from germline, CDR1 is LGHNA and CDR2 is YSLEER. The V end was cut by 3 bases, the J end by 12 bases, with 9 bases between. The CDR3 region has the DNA TGCGCCAGCAGCCACCGGAGGGGACCCCTCCACTTT. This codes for CASSHRRGPLHF.

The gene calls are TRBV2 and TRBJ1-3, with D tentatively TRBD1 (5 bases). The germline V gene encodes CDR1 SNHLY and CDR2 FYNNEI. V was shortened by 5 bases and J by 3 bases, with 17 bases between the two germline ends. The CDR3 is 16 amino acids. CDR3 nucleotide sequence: TGTGCCAGCAGTCAAAACTACAGGTTTAGTGGAAACACCATATATTTT. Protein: CASSQNYRFSGNTIYF.

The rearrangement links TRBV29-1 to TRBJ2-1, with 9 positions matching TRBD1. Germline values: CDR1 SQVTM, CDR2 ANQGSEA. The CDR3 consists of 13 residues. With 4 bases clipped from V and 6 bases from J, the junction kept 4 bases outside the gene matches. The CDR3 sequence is CSVAGTGSNEQFF. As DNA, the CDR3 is TGCAGCGTTGCCGGGACAGGGTCCAATGAGCAGTTCTTC.

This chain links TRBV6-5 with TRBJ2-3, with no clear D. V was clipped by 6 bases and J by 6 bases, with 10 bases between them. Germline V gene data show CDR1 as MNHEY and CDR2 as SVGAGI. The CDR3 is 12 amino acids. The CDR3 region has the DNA TGTGCCAGCAGCCCGAACTACGATACGCAGTATTTT. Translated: CASSPNYDTQYF.

Here the CDR3 DNA reads TGTGCCAGCAGCTTAGAAGGGACTTATGGCTACACCTTC. Residues: CASSLEGTYGYTF. V usage is TRBV7-9 and J usage is TRBJ1-2; D is possibly TRBD1 (5 bases). V was cut by 1 base and J by 5 bases, with 8 bases left in between. This CDR3 is built from 13 residues. Germline CDR1 SEHNR, CDR2 FQNEAQ (reference sequence).

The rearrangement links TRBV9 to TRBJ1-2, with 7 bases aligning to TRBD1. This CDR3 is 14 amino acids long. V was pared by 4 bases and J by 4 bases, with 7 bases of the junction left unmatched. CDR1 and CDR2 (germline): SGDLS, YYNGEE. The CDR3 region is CASSSRTGVYGYTF. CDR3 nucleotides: TGTGCCAGCAGCTCTCGTACAGGGGTCTATGGCTACACCTTC.

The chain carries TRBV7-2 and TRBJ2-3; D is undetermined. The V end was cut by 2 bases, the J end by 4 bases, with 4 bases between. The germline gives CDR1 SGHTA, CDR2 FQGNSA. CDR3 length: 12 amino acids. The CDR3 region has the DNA TGTGCCAGCAGCTTATTAGCAGATACGCAGTATTTT. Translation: CASSLLADTQYF.

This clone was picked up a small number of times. The CDR3: CASSPLTGVTNEQFF. The DNA for the CDR3 is TGTGCCAGCTCACCTTTAACGGGAGTAACAAATGAGCAGTTCTTC. The chain carries TRBV18 and TRBJ2-1; D perhaps matches TRBD2 (6 bases). The CDR3 loop spans 15 amino acids. V lost 3 bases and J 7 bases, leaving 16 bases between the germline ends. Germline values: CDR1 KGHSH, CDR2 LQKENI. Filled out from reference TRBV18 and TRBJ2-1, the complete variable domain reads NAGVMQNPRHLVRRRGQEARLRCSPMKGHSHVYWYRQLPEEGLKFMVYLQKENIIDESGMPKERFSAEFPKEGPSILRIQQVVRGDSAAYFCASSPLTGVTNEQFFGPGTRLTVL.

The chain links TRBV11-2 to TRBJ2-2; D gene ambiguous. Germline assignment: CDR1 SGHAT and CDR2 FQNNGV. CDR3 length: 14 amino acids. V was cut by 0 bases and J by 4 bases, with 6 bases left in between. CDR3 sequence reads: CASSLDRSTGELFF. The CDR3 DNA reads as TGTGCCAGCAGCTTAGATAGGAGCACCGGGGAGCTGTTTTTT.

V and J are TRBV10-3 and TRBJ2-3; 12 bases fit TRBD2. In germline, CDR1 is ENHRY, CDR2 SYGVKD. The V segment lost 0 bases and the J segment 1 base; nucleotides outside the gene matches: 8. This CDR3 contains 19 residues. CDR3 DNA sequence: TGTGCCATCAGTGAGTCGACTAGCGGGAGAGGTTCTGGCACAGATACGCAGTATTTT. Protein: CAISESTSGRGSGTDTQYF.

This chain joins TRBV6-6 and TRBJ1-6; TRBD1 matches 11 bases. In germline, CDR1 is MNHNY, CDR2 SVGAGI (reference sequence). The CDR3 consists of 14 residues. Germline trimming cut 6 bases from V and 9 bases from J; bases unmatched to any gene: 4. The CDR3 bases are TGTGCCAGCAGGACCGGGACAGGGGGTTCACCCCTCCACTTT. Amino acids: CASRTGTGGSPLHF.

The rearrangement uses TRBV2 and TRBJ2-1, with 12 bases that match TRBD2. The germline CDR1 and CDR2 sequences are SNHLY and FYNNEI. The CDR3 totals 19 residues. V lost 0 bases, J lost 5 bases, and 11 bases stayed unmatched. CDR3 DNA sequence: TGTGCCAGCAGTGAAGCGCTGACTAGCGGGAGCCGTATCGACAATGAGCAGTTCTTC. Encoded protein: CASSEALTSGSRIDNEQFF.

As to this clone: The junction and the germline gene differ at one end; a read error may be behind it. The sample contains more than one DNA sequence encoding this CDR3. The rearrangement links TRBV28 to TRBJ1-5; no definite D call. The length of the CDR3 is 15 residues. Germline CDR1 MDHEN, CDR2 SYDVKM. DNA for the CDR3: TGTGCCAGCAGCAACGCACCGGGCCAAAATCTGCCCCAGCATTTT. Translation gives CASSNAPGQNLPQHF. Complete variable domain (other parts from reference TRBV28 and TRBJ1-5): DVKVTQSSRYLVKRTGEKVFLECVQDMDHENMFWYRQDPGLGLRLIYFSYDVKMKEKGDIPEGYSVSREKKERFSLILESASTNQTSMYLCASSNAPGQNLPQHFGDGTRLSIL.

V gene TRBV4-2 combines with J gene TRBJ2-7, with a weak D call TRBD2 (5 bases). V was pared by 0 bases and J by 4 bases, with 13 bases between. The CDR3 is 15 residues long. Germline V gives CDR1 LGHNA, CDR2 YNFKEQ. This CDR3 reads CASSQDHGIAYEQYF. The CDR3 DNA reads TGTGCCAGCAGCCAAGATCACGGGATAGCATACGAGCAGTACTTC.

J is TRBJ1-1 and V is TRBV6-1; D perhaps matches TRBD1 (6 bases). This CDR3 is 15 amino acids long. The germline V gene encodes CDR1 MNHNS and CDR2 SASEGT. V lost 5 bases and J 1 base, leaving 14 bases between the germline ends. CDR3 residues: CASSTGYGKNTEAFF. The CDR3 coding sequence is TGTGCCAGCAGTACAGGGTATGGTAAGAACACTGAAGCTTTCTTT.

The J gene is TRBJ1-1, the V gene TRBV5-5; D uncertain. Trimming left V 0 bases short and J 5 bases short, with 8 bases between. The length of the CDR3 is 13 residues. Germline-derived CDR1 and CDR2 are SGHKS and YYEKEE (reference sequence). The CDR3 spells CASSLGQVTEAFF. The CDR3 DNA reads TGTGCCAGCAGCTTGGGTCAGGTGACTGAAGCTTTCTTT.

For the CDR3, the DNA is TGTGCCAGCAGTAAGGGGACTAGCGCGAACACCGGGGAGCTGTTTTTT. Translation gives CASSKGTSANTGELFF. V and J are TRBV5-8 and TRBJ2-2; 10 bases map to TRBD2. This CDR3 has 16 amino acids. V shed 5 bases, J shed 0 bases, and the junction held 4 bases outside the gene matches. The V gene's germline CDR1 is SGHTS and CDR2 YDEGEE.

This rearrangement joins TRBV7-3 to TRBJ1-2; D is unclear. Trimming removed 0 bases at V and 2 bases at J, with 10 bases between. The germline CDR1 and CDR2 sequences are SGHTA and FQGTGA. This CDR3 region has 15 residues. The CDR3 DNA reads TGTGCCAGCAGCTTAACAGGGAATCAAAACTATGGCTACACCTTC. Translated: CASSLTGNQNYGYTF.